A single sample is the source of the 13 T cell receptor beta chains below, sequenced in a study of shared clonotypes between healthy human individuals. Some clones are missing from TCRdb's copy, which holds only in-frame ones; the method was immunoSEQ multiplex PCR. Of about 2.4 million clones in the sample, approximately 94% were seen once. The sample consisted of naive CD4+ T cells sorted from blood. The subset denotes: CD45RA+ positively selected. These receptors came from a man aged 18 to 29 in good health.

The rearrangement links TRBV19 to TRBJ1-3; D is possibly TRBD1 (5 bases). Per germline, CDR1 LNHDA and CDR2 SQIVND (reference sequence). V lost 3 bases and J lost 9, with 15 bases in between. The CDR3 runs 14 residues. CDR3 amino acids: CASSIGTAPGTIYF. As DNA, the CDR3 is TGTGCCAGTAGTATTGGGACCGCGCCTGGCACCATATATTTT.

This CDR3 reads CASSLQGANTEAFF. The CDR3 DNA follows: TGTGCCAGCAGCCTACAGGGGGCTAACACTGAAGCTTTCTTT. V usage is TRBV7-6 and J usage is TRBJ1-1, with 9 bases that match TRBD1. The CDR3 extends over 14 amino acids. Germline loops: CDR1 SGHVS, CDR2 FNYEAQ. V dropped 5 bases and J dropped 2; count of bases not matched to a gene: 3.

The chain is built from TRBV5-6 and TRBJ1-6, with a possible D match to TRBD1 (6 bases). This CDR3 is built from 15 residues. Germline loops: CDR1 SGHDT, CDR2 YYEEEE. Trimming removed 0 bases at V and 5 bases at J, with 9 bases between. CDR3 in amino acids: CASSLAGANNSPLHF. The CDR3 DNA follows: TGTGCCAGCAGCTTGGCAGGGGCTAATAATTCACCCCTCCACTTT.

The chain has TRBV9 and TRBJ2-3, with D unclear. Deletions cut 0 bases from V and 0 bases from J, with 11 bases between. Germline CDR1 reads SGDLS; CDR2 reads YYNGEE. The CDR3 runs to 16 residues. The DNA of the CDR3 is TGTGCCAGCAGCGTAGGGGCTGCCTCTAGCACAGATACGCAGTATTTT. Residues: CASSVGAASSTDTQYF.

This clone appeared a few times. At the DNA level, this CDR3 is encoded by other sequences in the same sample as well. This chain links TRBV2 with TRBJ1-6; D unresolved. V was clipped by 2 bases and J by 7 bases, with 6 bases between them. Germline V gives CDR1 SNHLY, CDR2 FYNNEI. The CDR3 length is 13 residues. The CDR3 protein is CASSEQENSPLHF. CDR3 DNA sequence: TGTGCCAGCAGTGAACAGGAGAATTCACCCCTCCACTTT. The entire variable domain, with the rest obtained from reference TRBV2 and TRBJ1-6, is as follows: EPEVTQTPSHQVTQMGQEVILRCVPISNHLYFYWYRQILGQKVEFLVSFYNNEISEKSEIFDDQFSVERPDGSNFTLKIRSTKLEDSAMYFCASSEQENSPLHFGNGTRLTVT.

This chain uses TRBV2 with TRBJ1-1, with D possibly TRBD1 on 5 matching bases. Germline V gene lookup returns CDR1 SNHLY and CDR2 FYNNEI. Between the trimmed V and J ends, which lost 2 bases and 2 bases, there was a span of 15 bases. The CDR3 length is 16 residues. The CDR3 nucleotides read TGTGCCAGCAGTGAACGCCAGGGCGCACTCAACACTGAAGCTTTCTTT. It specifies CASSERQGALNTEAFF.

The chain is built from TRBV7-6 and TRBJ1-6; TRBD1 is a possible D gene (6 bases). V gave up 0 bases and J gave up 4 bases, with 10 bases separating them. The CDR3 consists of 16 residues. CDR1 is SGHVS and CDR2 is FNYEAQ in the germline V gene. The CDR3 region has the DNA TGTGCCAGCAGCTTAGCGCCACAGGGTTATAATTCACCCCTCCACTTT. Its translation is CASSLAPQGYNSPLHF.

This clone was observed once. V and J are TRBV6-1 and TRBJ2-7; D is possibly TRBD2 (5 bases). CDR3 length: 15 residues. V was cut by 3 bases and J by 1 base, with 13 bases left in between. Germline V lookup: CDR1 MNHNS, CDR2 SASEGT. CDR3 sequence reads: CASSEFFGSSYEQYF. Written as DNA, the CDR3 is TGTGCCAGCAGTGAGTTCTTTGGGAGTTCCTACGAGCAGTACTTC.

Worth noting for this clone: Other DNA variants within this sample encode the same CDR3. The chain links TRBV7-2 to TRBJ2-5, with D tentatively TRBD1 (5 bases). The germline gives CDR1 SGHTA, CDR2 FQGNSA. Trimming left V 5 bases short and J 5 bases short, with 12 bases between. The CDR3 totals 13 residues. The CDR3 DNA follows: TGTGCCAGCAGCACCCAGGGCCGGGAGACCCAGTACTTC. Translating gives CASSTQGRETQYF.

This sequence joins TRBV9 and TRBJ2-2; 9 nucleotides line up with TRBD2. V lost 3 bases, J lost 5 bases, and 8 bases stayed unmatched. Germline CDR1 and CDR2: SGDLS and YYNGEE. The CDR3 extends over 16 amino acids. CDR3 residues: CASSAGLALKTGELFF. Here the CDR3 DNA reads TGTGCCAGCAGCGCAGGACTAGCGCTGAAAACCGGGGAGCTGTTTTTT.

The chain is built from TRBV6-5 and TRBJ2-5; TRBD2 aligns across 7 bases. Unmatched junction bases numbered 11, after V lost 5 bases and J lost 5 bases. The CDR3 consists of 15 residues. Per germline, CDR1 MNHEY and CDR2 SVGAGI. Here the CDR3 DNA reads TGTGCCAGCAGTAGTCCCCCGGGGGGATCCGAGACCCAGTACTTC. This codes for CASSSPPGGSETQYF.

This chain links TRBV19 with TRBJ2-7; D might be TRBD2 (6 bases). The CDR3 totals 13 residues. The V end was cut by 6 bases, the J end by 2 bases, with 11 bases between. The germline gives CDR1 LNHDA, CDR2 SQIVND (reference sequence). The CDR3 reads CASRGLGAYEQYF. As DNA, the CDR3 is TGTGCCAGTAGGGGACTGGGGGCCTACGAGCAGTACTTC.

The chain carries TRBV30 and TRBJ2-7; 10 bases agree with TRBD1. The V and J ends lost 3 bases and 3 bases, in that order; junction bases with no gene match: 2. CDR3 length: 13 amino acids. Germline V gene sequence: CDR1 GTSNPN, CDR2 SVGIG (reference sequence). Written as DNA, the CDR3 is TGTGCCTGGAGGGGGACAGGGGTCTACGAGCAGTACTTC. It specifies CAWRGTGVYEQYF.